The source of this T cell receptor beta chain is a study of shared clonotypes between healthy human individuals. Findings and limits, study-wide: Non-shared clonotypes were found to have lower generation probabilities than the clonotypes that were shared by all four of the sorted-subset donors.

As for this clone: Its antigen is currently unknown.

In the original workflow: Filtering differed for immunoSEQ, which gave only junction sequences without quality scores. Method: immunoSEQ multiplex PCR; TCRdb's copy keeps in-frame clones and lacks some. Clone size and the V and J calls come from that table; the DNA yielded D and trimming. This sample has approximately 2.4 million clones, with approximately 96% found just once. The V end lost 0 bases, the J end lost 3 bases, and 10 bases lay between the germline ends. The CDR3 is made up of 15 amino acids. In germline, CDR1 is SGHRS, CDR2 YFSETQ. The rearrangement links TRBV5-1 to TRBJ2-1; D remains unclear. Material: naive CD4+ T cells sorted from blood. Subset described: CD45RA+ positively selected. The TCR originated in a man aged 18 to 29 in good health. In DNA, the CDR3 is TGCGCCAGCAGCTTGGGGGATACCCGCTACAATGAGCAGTTCTTC. Protein sequence: CASSLGDTRYNEQFF.